These 4 T cell receptor beta chains came from one sample sequenced in a study of post-analysis software for immune sequencing data. Prepared libraries of TCR beta cDNA carried unique molecular identifiers. Each CDR3 protein gets one entry after TCRdb re-called the PCR reads with MiXCR. The sample holds some 890,000 distinct CDR3 sequences, roughly 50% seen once. No antigen is known for these receptors. Notes on the study in general: Patients had higher frequencies than controls of five TRBV segments, including TRBV5-6, TRBV5-1 and TRBV20-1.

Material: blood. Every receptor here comes from a girl between 5 and 17 years old with multiple sclerosis.

Only a few counts were recorded for this clonotype. Sequence at one end of the junction differs from germline and may be a read error. This sequence joins TRBV5-1 and TRBJ2-1; TRBD2 agrees at 12 bases. Looked up from germline, CDR1 is SGHRS and CDR2 is YFSETQ. The CDR3 sequence is 18 residues long. Here the CDR3 DNA reads TGCGCCAGCAGCCCGCAACTAGCGGGAGGACTCTCCCACAATGAGCAGTTCTTC. Its protein is CASSPQLAGGLSHNEQFF. Based on the CDR3 plus reference TRBV5-1 and TRBJ2-1, the full variable domain is KAGVTQTPRYLIKTRGQQVTLSCSPISGHRSVSWYQQTPGQGLQFLFEYFSETQRNKGNFPGRFSGRQFSNSRSEMNVSTLELGDSALYLCASSPQLAGGLSHNEQFFGPGTRLTVL.

This clonotype was seen more than once but under ten times. This sequence joins TRBV2 and TRBJ2-7; 7 bases match TRBD2. J lost 0 bases, V lost 3 bases, and 5 bases had no gene match. This CDR3 comprises 15 residues. From germline, CDR1 is SNHLY and CDR2 FYNNEI. The CDR3 sequence: CASSDSSGSSYEQYF. In DNA, the CDR3 is TGTGCCAGCAGTGATTCTAGCGGCAGCTCCTACGAGCAGTACTTC.

The sample holds one count of this clonotype. Its ends do not fully match the called genes, so a read error is possible. The chain recombines TRBV5-1 with TRBJ1-2; D remains unclear. The CDR3 totals 13 residues. CDR1 and CDR2 (germline): SGHRS, YFSETQ. The CDR3 DNA is TGTGCCAGCACCCCGGACGGACACTATGGCTACACCTTC. Translation: CASTPDGHYGYTF.

The CDR3: CASSLVEPSSSYNSPLHF. CDR3 bases: TGCGCCAGCAGCTTGGTGGAGCCATCGAGCTCCTATAATTCACCCCTCCACTTT. V usage is TRBV5-1 and J usage is TRBJ1-6; D ambiguous. The CDR3 sequence is 18 residues long. Germline V gene data show CDR1 as SGHRS and CDR2 as YFSETQ. V was cut by 0 bases and J by 0 bases, with 13 bases left in between.